These 24 T cell receptor beta chains share one sample of origin, sequenced in a study of blood T cell repertoires in COVID-19. The method was immunoSEQ multiplex PCR; TCRdb's version includes in-frame clones alone and lacks a portion of them. The table has about 80,000 clones, 65% to 85% seen once. The sample was peripheral blood. The receptors come from a man in his 70s with active or convalescent COVID-19.

The CDR3 is CASSTGPSTDTQYF. CDR3 DNA sequence: TGTGCCAGCAGTACAGGGCCTAGCACAGATACGCAGTATTTT. This sequence joins TRBV6-5 and TRBJ2-3, with a tentative D call TRBD1 (6 bases). The CDR3 has 14 amino acids. Germline V gene data show CDR1 as MNHEY and CDR2 as SVGAGI. V lost 5 bases and J 0 bases, leaving 9 bases between the germline ends.

As DNA, the CDR3 is TGTGCCAGCAGCTCTGCGGGGTACTCCTACAATGAGCAGTTCTTC. Its protein product is CASSSAGYSYNEQFF. The J gene is TRBJ2-1, the V gene TRBV9; a possible D gene is TRBD2 (6 bases). Trimming pared 4 bases from V and 0 bases from J, leaving 11 bases between. CDR3 length: 15 residues. In germline, CDR1 is SGDLS, CDR2 YYNGEE.

V is TRBV28 and J is TRBJ1-6, with D possibly being TRBD1 (6 bases). Trimming stripped 6 bases from V and 4 bases from J, with 25 bases between. Germline loops: CDR1 MDHEN, CDR2 SYDVKM. This CDR3 comprises 19 residues. CDR3 amino acids: CASSPDSGANIVYNSPLHF. The CDR3 DNA is TGTGCCAGCAGCCCGGACAGCGGGGCTAATATTGTTTATAATTCACCCCTCCACTTT. The variable domain in full, with the rest retrieved from reference TRBV28 and TRBJ1-6, is DVKVTQSSRYLVKRTGEKVFLECVQDMDHENMFWYRQDPGLGLRLIYFSYDVKMKEKGDIPEGYSVSREKKERFSLILESASTNQTSMYLCASSPDSGANIVYNSPLHFGNGTRLTVT.

The chain is built from TRBV6-5 and TRBJ1-1; D is undetermined. The CDR3 totals 12 residues. Trimming removed 8 bases from V and 4 bases from J, with 11 bases in between. CDR1 MNHEY and CDR2 SVGAGI come from the germline V gene. The CDR3 DNA reads TGTGCCAGCCTTACTATCGGCACTGAAGCTTTCTTT. It is translated as CASLTIGTEAFF.

The rearrangement uses TRBV19 and TRBJ1-5; D is possibly TRBD1 (6 bases). CDR1 is LNHDA and CDR2 is SQIVND in the germline V gene (reference sequence). V was trimmed by 9 bases and J by 6 bases, leaving 27 bases between them. The CDR3 spans 17 residues. The CDR3 DNA reads TGTGCCAGCTACCCCTCCGTTCGGGACATACTTAGTCAGCCCCAGCATTTT. Protein product: CASYPSVRDILSQPQHF.

The V and J genes are TRBV11-3 and TRBJ2-2; 8 bases fit TRBD2. Unmatched junction bases numbered 1, after V lost 1 base and J lost 0 bases. The CDR3 is made up of 16 amino acids. The germline V gene encodes CDR1 SGHNT and CDR2 YENEEA. CDR3 DNA: TGTGCCAGCAGCTTAGGACTAGCGACGAACACCGGGGAGCTGTTTTTT. It is translated as CASSLGLATNTGELFF.

The chain has TRBV3-1 (or the pseudogene TRBV3-2) and TRBJ2-3; tentatively, D is TRBD2 (6 bases). Trimming removed 6 bases at V and 10 bases at J, with 17 bases between. In germline, CDR1 is LGHDT, CDR2 YNNKEL (reference sequence). This CDR3 comprises 13 residues. In nucleotides, the CDR3 is TGTGCCAGCAGACAGACACTAGCATCGGCGCAGTATTTT. As protein: CASRQTLASAQYF.

The rearrangement joins TRBV12-5 to TRBJ2-1, with 8 bases identical to TRBD2. This CDR3 comprises 18 residues. Germline V lookup: CDR1 LGHNT, CDR2 FRNRAP. Trimming took 5 bases from V and 6 from J; bases not matched to a gene: 18. The CDR3 is CASGPKKPSRGDFNEQFF. The CDR3 DNA is TGTGCTAGTGGTCCAAAAAAGCCCTCGCGGGGGGATTTCAATGAGCAGTTCTTC.

This clone was counted a single time. The J gene is TRBJ2-5, the V gene TRBV18, with 8 bases aligning to TRBD1. The CDR3 covers 13 residues. Germline loops: CDR1 KGHSH, CDR2 LQKENI. V was clipped by 6 bases and J by 4 bases; unmatched bases: 4. The CDR3 loop reads CASSYGQGETQYF. CDR3 coding DNA: TGTGCCAGCTCGTACGGACAGGGAGAGACCCAGTACTTC.

V is TRBV2 and J is TRBJ2-2; 8 nucleotides line up with TRBD1. V shed 6 bases, J shed 4 bases, and the junction held 4 bases outside the gene matches. This CDR3 contains 14 residues. Germline lookup yields CDR1 SNHLY and CDR2 FYNNEI. This chain's CDR3 is CASRDTGGTGELFF. In nucleotides, the CDR3 is TGTGCCAGCAGAGACACAGGGGGCACCGGGGAGCTGTTTTTT.

This clone was counted once. The chain is built from TRBV6-5 and TRBJ2-7, with a tentative D call TRBD1 (6 bases). CDR3 size: 14 residues. Deletions cut 6 bases from V and 5 bases from J, with 17 bases between. Germline CDR1 and CDR2: MNHEY and SVGAGI. This chain's CDR3 is CASSPGQWTDEQYF. The CDR3 region has the DNA TGTGCCAGCAGCCCGGGACAATGGACCGACGAGCAGTACTTC.

The chain carries TRBV27 and TRBJ2-5, with D uncertain. CDR1 MNHEY and CDR2 SMNVEV come from the germline V gene (reference sequence). The V and J ends lost 3 bases and 2 bases respectively, with 10 bases between them. The CDR3 runs to 14 residues. Here the CDR3 reads CASSLLAKQETQYF. The CDR3 DNA sequence: TGTGCCAGCAGTTTGCTTGCGAAACAAGAGACCCAGTACTTC.

V and J are TRBV2 and TRBJ1-6; D ambiguous. The ends were cut back, 8 bases at V and 9 bases at J, with 11 bases in the middle. Germline CDR1 reads SNHLY; CDR2 reads FYNNEI. The CDR3 contains 12 residues. The CDR3 DNA is TGTGCCAGCCGGGAGGCCGGTTCACCCCTCCACTTT. It yields the protein CASREAGSPLHF.

The chain has TRBV11-2 and TRBJ1-3; D unresolved. CDR3 length: 14 amino acids. Germline CDR1 is SGHAT and CDR2 is FQNNGV. Trimming removed 4 bases at V and 5 bases at J, with 12 bases between. The CDR3 coding sequence is TGTGCCAGCAGCTCCACAGAGATCAGAAACACCATATATTTT. Its protein is CASSSTEIRNTIYF.

This clone was found once. The chain employs TRBV9 and TRBJ1-2; no clear D. Trimming shortened V by 4 bases and J by 4 bases, and 11 bases separated the two germline ends. Germline assignment: CDR1 SGDLS and CDR2 YYNGEE. The CDR3 runs to 13 residues. CDR3 protein: CASSLEGSYGYTF. The CDR3 DNA follows: TGTGCCAGCAGCCTTGAGGGTTCCTATGGCTACACCTTC.

The rearrangement joins TRBV2 to TRBJ2-5; D is uncertain. Trimming cost V 4 bases and J 3 bases, with 9 bases left between them. The CDR3 contains 13 residues. Germline CDR1 SNHLY, CDR2 FYNNEI. The CDR3 here is CASSVSQKETQYF. The CDR3 nucleotides read TGTGCCAGCAGTGTTTCCCAGAAAGAGACCCAGTACTTC.

The V and J genes are TRBV7-9 and TRBJ2-7; TRBD1 is a possible D gene (6 bases). CDR1 and CDR2 (germline): SEHNR, FQNEAQ (reference sequence). The CDR3 loop spans 16 amino acids. With 3 bases removed from V and 10 bases from J, the gap between germline ends came to 25 bases. The CDR3 loop reads CASSFPENRVGTRQYF. The DNA of the CDR3 is TGTGCCAGCAGCTTCCCGGAGAACAGGGTAGGGACAAGACAGTACTTC.

This chain links TRBV3-1 (or the pseudogene TRBV3-2) with TRBJ2-3; D is ambiguous. Trimming took off 3 bases at V and 1 base at J, with 2 bases between the two ends. The CDR3 sequence is 12 residues long. The germline CDR1 and CDR2 sequences are LGHDT and YNNKEL (reference sequence). CDR3 loop: CASSHGTDTQYF. CDR3 in DNA: TGTGCCAGCAGCCACGGCACAGATACGCAGTATTTT.

This chain links TRBV18 with TRBJ2-2; tentatively, D is TRBD2 (5 bases). This CDR3 is built from 15 residues. V lost 4 bases and J lost 5, with 14 bases in between. Germline V lookup: CDR1 KGHSH, CDR2 LQKENI. This CDR3 reads CASSRASPGTGELFF. DNA for the CDR3: TGTGCCAGCTCACGAGCTAGCCCGGGGACCGGGGAGCTGTTTTTT. The full variable domain, its missing parts supplied by reference TRBV18 and TRBJ2-2, is NAGVMQNPRHLVRRRGQEARLRCSPMKGHSHVYWYRQLPEEGLKFMVYLQKENIIDESGMPKERFSAEFPKEGPSILRIQQVVRGDSAAYFCASSRASPGTGELFFGEGSRLTVL.

The chain combines TRBV7-9 with TRBJ2-3; D is unclear. The CDR3 contains 13 residues. Trimming removed 2 bases from V and 6 bases from J, with 9 bases in between. Germline assignment: CDR1 SEHNR and CDR2 FQNEAQ (reference sequence). CDR3 nucleotides: TGTGCCAGCAGCTTAAGTCGAGCGGATACGCAGTATTTT. Encoded protein: CASSLSRADTQYF. The variable domain in full, with the rest retrieved from reference TRBV7-9 and TRBJ2-3, is DTGVSQNPRHKITKRGQNVTFRCDPISEHNRLYWYRQTLGQGPEFLTYFQNEAQLEKSRLLSDRFSAERPKGSFSTLEIQRTEQGDSAMYLCASSLSRADTQYFGPGTRLTVL.

V gene TRBV16 combines with J gene TRBJ1-2, with 7 bases identical to TRBD1. This CDR3 is built from 13 residues. Trimming took 0 bases from V and 8 from J; bases not matched to a gene: 3. CDR1 KGHSY and CDR2 FQNENV come from the germline V gene. Here the CDR3 DNA reads TGTGCCAGCAGCCAATCCCAGGGGGAAGGCTACACCTTC. Residues: CASSQSQGEGYTF.

This clone was observed a handful of times. J is TRBJ2-2 and V is TRBV12-3 or TRBV12-4, with D possibly matching TRBD2 (5 bases). This CDR3 has 13 amino acids. V lost 5 bases and J lost 4, with 8 bases in between. The CDR3, as DNA: TGTGCCAGCAGTCCGGAGGTCACCGGGGAGCTGTTTTTT. Residues: CASSPEVTGELFF.

In this sample, this clone turned up once. The J gene is TRBJ2-1, the V gene TRBV7-3; 10 nucleotides align to TRBD2. Germline assignment: CDR1 SGHTA and CDR2 FQGTGA. The CDR3 totals 16 residues. Unmatched junction bases numbered 7, after V lost 5 bases and J lost 3 bases. DNA of the CDR3: TGTGCCAGCAGCCCAACCTCTAGCGGGGGCTACAATGAGCAGTTCTTC. Translating gives CASSPTSSGGYNEQFF.

The genes are TRBV28 and TRBJ2-3; 8 positions match TRBD2. The CDR3 runs 15 residues. The ends lost 5 bases at V and 1 base at J; junction bases unmatched: 5. CDR1 and CDR2 (germline): MDHEN, SYDVKM. CDR3 nucleotides: TGTGCCAGCAGTCCCCTGACTAGCGGCACAGATACGCAGTATTTT. Protein sequence: CASSPLTSGTDTQYF.